The TCR beta chain described here comes from a study of OX40 agonist ivuxolimab in advanced cancers. Across the whole study: Patients received ivuxolimab, an intravenous treatment, every 2 weeks at 0.01 to 10 mg/kg.

TCRdb's copy holds only in-frame clones and misses some; the assay was immunoSEQ multiplex PCR. The sample has about 71,000 clones, roughly 81% seen once. There are 18 residues in the CDR3. The germline gives CDR1 MGHRA, CDR2 YSYEKL. Trimming removed 0 bases from V and 3 bases from J; junction bases left unmatched: 5. The source material was CD4+ or CD8+ T cells sorted from blood, sampled in a trial of the OX40 agonist ivuxolimab. The chain has TRBV4-1 and TRBJ1-6; 10 nucleotides match TRBD1. This TCR derives from an adult with an advanced solid tumor such as melanoma, head and neck, liver or kidney cancer. For the CDR3, the DNA is TGCGCCAGCAGCCAAGATATAGGGACAGGGGTCTATAATTCACCCCTCCACTTT. This encodes CASSQDIGTGVYNSPLHF.